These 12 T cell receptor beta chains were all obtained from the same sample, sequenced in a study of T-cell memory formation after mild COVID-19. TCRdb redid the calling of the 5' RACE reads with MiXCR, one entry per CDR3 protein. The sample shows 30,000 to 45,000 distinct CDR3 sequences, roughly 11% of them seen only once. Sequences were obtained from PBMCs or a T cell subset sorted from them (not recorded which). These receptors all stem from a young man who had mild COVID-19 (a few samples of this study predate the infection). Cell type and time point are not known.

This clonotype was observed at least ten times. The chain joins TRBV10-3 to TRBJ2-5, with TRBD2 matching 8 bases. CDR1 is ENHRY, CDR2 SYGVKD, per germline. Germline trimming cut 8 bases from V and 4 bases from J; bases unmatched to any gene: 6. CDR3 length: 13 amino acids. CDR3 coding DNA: TGTGCCATCGGGACTAGGGGAGTAGAGACCCAGTACTTC. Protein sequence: CAIGTRGVETQYF.

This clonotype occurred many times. CDR3 coding DNA: TGTGCCAGCAGCAGGGGGTTTCAAGAGACCCAGTACTTC. Translated, it gives CASSRGFQETQYF. This chain links TRBV11-2 with TRBJ2-5, with D maybe TRBD1 (6 bases). Trimming took off 5 bases at V and 2 bases at J, with 9 bases between the two ends. The V gene's germline CDR1 is SGHAT and CDR2 FQNNGV. The CDR3 loop spans 13 amino acids.

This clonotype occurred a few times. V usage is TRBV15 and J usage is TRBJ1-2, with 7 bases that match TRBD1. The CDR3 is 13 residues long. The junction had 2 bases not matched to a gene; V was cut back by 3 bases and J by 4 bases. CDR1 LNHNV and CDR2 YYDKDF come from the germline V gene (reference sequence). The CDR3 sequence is CATSRGQTYGYTF. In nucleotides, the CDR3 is TGTGCCACCAGCAGGGGACAGACCTATGGCTACACCTTC.

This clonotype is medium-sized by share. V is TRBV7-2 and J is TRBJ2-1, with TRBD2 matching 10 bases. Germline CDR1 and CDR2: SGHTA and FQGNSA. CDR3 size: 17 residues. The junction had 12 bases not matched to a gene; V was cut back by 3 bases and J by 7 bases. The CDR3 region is CASSFLVAGGRSNEQFF. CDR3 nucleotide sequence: TGTGCCAGCAGCTTTCTTGTAGCGGGGGGCCGCTCAAATGAGCAGTTCTTC.

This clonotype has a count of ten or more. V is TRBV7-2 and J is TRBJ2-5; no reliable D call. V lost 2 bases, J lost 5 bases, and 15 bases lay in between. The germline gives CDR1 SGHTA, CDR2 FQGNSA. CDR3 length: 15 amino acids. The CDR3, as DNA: TGTGCCAGCAGCTTACTCGGCCGGCCCCCGGAGACCCAGTACTTC. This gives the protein CASSLLGRPPETQYF.

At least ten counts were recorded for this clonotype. The CDR3 sequence is CASSQGGGTTYNEQFF. CDR3 in DNA: TGTGCCAGCAGCCAAGGGGGCGGGACTACTTACAATGAGCAGTTCTTC. This chain links TRBV4-2 with TRBJ2-1, with 7 bases that match TRBD2. J lost 4 bases, V lost 1 base, and 7 bases had no gene match. This CDR3 spans 16 amino acids. The germline gives CDR1 LGHNA, CDR2 YNFKEQ.

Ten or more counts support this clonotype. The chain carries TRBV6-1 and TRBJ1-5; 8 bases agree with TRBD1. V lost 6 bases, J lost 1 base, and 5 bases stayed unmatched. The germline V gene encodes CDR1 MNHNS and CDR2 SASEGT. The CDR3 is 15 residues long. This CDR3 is CASSGTGGSNQPQHF. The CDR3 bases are TGTGCCAGCAGCGGTACAGGGGGAAGCAATCAGCCCCAGCATTTT.

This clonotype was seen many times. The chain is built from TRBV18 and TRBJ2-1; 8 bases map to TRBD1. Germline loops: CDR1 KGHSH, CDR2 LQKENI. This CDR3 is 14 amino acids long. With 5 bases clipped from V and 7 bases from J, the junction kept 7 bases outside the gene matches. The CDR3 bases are TGTGCCAGCTCATCAAGACAGGGGATTAATGAGCAGTTCTTC. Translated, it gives CASSSRQGINEQFF.

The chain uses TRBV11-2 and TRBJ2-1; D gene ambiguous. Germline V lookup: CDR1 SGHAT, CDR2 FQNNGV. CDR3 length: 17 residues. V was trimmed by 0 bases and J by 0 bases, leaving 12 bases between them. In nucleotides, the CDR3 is TGTGCCAGCAGCTTAGAAAGGTTCGGACCCTCCTACAATGAGCAGTTCTTC. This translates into CASSLERFGPSYNEQFF.

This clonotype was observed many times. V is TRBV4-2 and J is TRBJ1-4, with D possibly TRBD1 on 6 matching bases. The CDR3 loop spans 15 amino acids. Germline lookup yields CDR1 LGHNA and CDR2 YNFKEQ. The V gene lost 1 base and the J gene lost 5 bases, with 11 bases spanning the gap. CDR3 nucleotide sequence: TGTGCCAGCAGCCAAGTAGGGGGATCAAATGAAAAACTGTTTTTT. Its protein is CASSQVGGSNEKLFF.

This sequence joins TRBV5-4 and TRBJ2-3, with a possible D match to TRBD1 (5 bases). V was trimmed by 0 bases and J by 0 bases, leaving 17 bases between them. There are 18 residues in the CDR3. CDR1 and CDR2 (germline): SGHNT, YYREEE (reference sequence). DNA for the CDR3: TGTGCCAGCAGCTTGGGGGGCGGACCTAAAGCCAGCACAGATACGCAGTATTTT. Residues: CASSLGGGPKASTDTQYF.

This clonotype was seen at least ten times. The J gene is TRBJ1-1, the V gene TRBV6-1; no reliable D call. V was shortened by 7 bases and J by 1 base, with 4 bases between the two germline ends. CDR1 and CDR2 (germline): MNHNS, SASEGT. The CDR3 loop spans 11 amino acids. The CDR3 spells CASIKNTEAFF. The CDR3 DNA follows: TGTGCCAGCATCAAGAACACTGAAGCTTTCTTT.